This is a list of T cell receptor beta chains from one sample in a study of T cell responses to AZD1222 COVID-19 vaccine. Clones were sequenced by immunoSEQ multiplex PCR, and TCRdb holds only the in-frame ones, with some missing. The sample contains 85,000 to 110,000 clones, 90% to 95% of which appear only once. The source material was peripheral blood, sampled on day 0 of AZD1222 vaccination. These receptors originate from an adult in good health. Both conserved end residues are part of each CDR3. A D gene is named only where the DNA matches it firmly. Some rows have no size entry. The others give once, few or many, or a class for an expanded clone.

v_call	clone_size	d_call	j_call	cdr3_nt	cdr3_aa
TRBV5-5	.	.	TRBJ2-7	TGTGCCAGCAGCCAGCAAGGGGCCTACGAGCAGTACTTC	CASSQQGAYEQYF
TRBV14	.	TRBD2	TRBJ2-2	TGTGCCAGCAGGCCCAGCGGGACTCTCACCGGGGAGCTGTTTTTT	CASRPSGTLTGELFF
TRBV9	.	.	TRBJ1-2	TGTGCCAGCAGCGCGAGTACAGGGCTCTATGGCTACACCTTC	CASSASTGLYGYTF
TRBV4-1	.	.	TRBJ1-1	TGCGCCAGCAGCCAAGATGGCAGGGATACTGAAGCTTTCTTT	CASSQDGRDTEAFF
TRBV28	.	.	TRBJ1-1	TGTGCCAGCAGTTTCAACACTGAAGCTTTCTTT	CASSFNTEAFF
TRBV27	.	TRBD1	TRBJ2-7	TGTGCCAGCAGTGTCACGGGACAGGGGGACTACGAGCAGTACTTC	CASSVTGQGDYEQYF
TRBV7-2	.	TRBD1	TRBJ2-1	TGTGCCAGCAGCGGCGGGACAGGGACCTACAATGAGCAGTTCTTC	CASSGGTGTYNEQFF
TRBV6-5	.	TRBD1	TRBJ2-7	TGTGCCACAGAGGCCGTGACAGGGAGCTACGAGCAGTACTTC	CATEAVTGSYEQYF
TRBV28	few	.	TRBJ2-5	TGTGCCAGCAGTCATATTAACGTGGGGGAGACCCAGTACTTC	CASSHINVGETQYF
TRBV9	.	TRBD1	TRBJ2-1	TGTGCCAGCAGCGAGACGGGACAGGGTTACTACAATGAGCAGTTCTTC	CASSETGQGYYNEQFF
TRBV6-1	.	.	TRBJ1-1	TGTGCCAGCAGTGAAATCGCAGCTGAAGCTTTCTTT	CASSEIAAEAFF
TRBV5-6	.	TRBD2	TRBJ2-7	TGTGCCAGCAGCCGGGCGGGACTAGCAATCTACGAGCAGTACTTC	CASSRAGLAIYEQYF
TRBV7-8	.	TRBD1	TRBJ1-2	TGTGCCAGCAGCATCCTAAATTCCGGGACAGGCAACTATGGCTACACCTTC	CASSILNSGTGNYGYTF
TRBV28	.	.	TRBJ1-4	TGTGCCAGCAGTCTGAGTCAAGAAAAACTGTTTTTT	CASSLSQEKLFF
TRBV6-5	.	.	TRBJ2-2	TGTGCCTGTCGGGAGAACACCGGGGAGCTGTTTTTT	CACRENTGELFF
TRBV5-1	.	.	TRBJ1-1	TGCGCCAGCAGCCCCATAACTAGGTTCACTGAAGCTTTCTTT	CASSPITRFTEAFF
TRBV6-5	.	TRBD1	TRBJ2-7	TGTGCCAGCAGTAAGGACAGGGGGCGGAACGAGCAGTACTTC	CASSKDRGRNEQYF
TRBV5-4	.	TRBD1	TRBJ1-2	TGTGCCAGCAGGCCGGGGACAGGGGGTAATGGCTACACCTTC	CASRPGTGGNGYTF
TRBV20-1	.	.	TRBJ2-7	TGCAGTGCTTCCGGTGCCCAGCGGTACTTC	CSASGAQRYF
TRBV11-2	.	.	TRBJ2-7	TGTGCCAGCCGTCCTTTCACCACCTACGAGCAGTACTTC	CASRPFTTYEQYF